The TCR beta chain under discussion was sequenced for a study of T cell responses to AZD1222 COVID-19 vaccine. A remark on this clone: Its antigen is not identified.

CDR1 is GTSNPN and CDR2 is SVGIG in the germline V gene (reference sequence). Between the trimmed V and J ends, which lost 1 base and 3 bases, there was a span of 19 bases. CDR3 size: 17 residues. Some clones are missing from TCRdb's copy, which holds only in-frame ones; the method was immunoSEQ multiplex PCR. The sample includes 140,000 or so clones, 80% to 90% of them seen just once. Study-wide results and caveats: Unmutated regions of variants are reportedly targeted by nearly half of spike-specific TCRs. Only 6 or 7 individuals given AZD1222 were seropositive at baseline.

This clonotype was obtained from an adult in good health. The chain uses TRBV30 and TRBJ1-5; unclear D gene. The sample was peripheral blood, taken on day 0 of AZD1222 vaccination. CDR3 protein: CAWSGGSDISINQPQHF. For the CDR3, the DNA is TGTGCCTGGAGTGGGGGATCTGACATTTCGATCAATCAGCCCCAGCATTTT.